A selection of T cell receptor beta chains follows, all from one sample in a study of CD8 T cells in ankylosing spondylitis. TCRdb reanalysed the 5' RACE reads using MiXCR and keeps one entry per CDR3 protein. The table lists about 24,000 distinct CDR3 sequences, 10% to 15% of them singletons. Sequences were obtained from blood. Receptors originate from a male donor with ankylosing spondylitis or in good health (not recorded which). Each CDR3 is given with its conserved first and last residue. A D gene is named only where the DNA matches it firmly. Rows give clone size only sometimes, using once, few, many, or a class for an expanded clone.

size: NA
D: NA
J: TRBJ1-1
V: TRBV30
CDR3: CAWSLNTEAFF
DNA: TGTGCCTGGAGTTTGAACACTGAAGCTTTCTTT

size: NA
D: NA
J: TRBJ2-1
V: TRBV6-5
CDR3: CASSYGGGNNEQFF
DNA: TGTGCCAGCAGTTACGGAGGGGGAAACAATGAGCAGTTCTTC

size: many
D: NA
J: TRBJ2-3
V: TRBV7-2
CDR3: CASSRVSVPQYF
DNA: TGTGCCAGCAGCCGGGTGTCGGTTCCGCAGTATTTT

size: NA
D: NA
J: TRBJ2-3
V: TRBV7-2
CDR3: CASSLVSLSTDTQYF
DNA: TGTGCCAGCAGCTTAGTGAGCCTGAGCACAGATACGCAGTATTTT

size: NA
D: NA
J: TRBJ2-2
V: TRBV6-2/TRBV6-3
CDR3: CASTDAGAANTGELFF
DNA: TGTGCCAGCACTGACGCCGGGGCCGCGAACACCGGGGAGCTGTTTTTT

size: NA
D: NA
J: TRBJ1-4
V: TRBV20-1
CDR3: CSARESGFGEKLFF
DNA: TGCAGTGCTAGAGAATCGGGGTTTGGCGAAAAACTGTTTTTT

size: NA
D: TRBD2
J: TRBJ2-5
V: TRBV2
CDR3: CASIGLAQETQYF
DNA: TGTGCCAGCATAGGACTAGCCCAAGAGACCCAGTACTTC

size: many
D: NA
J: TRBJ1-5
V: TRBV20-1
CDR3: CSASLPKWSNQPQHF
DNA: TGCAGTGCTAGTCTGCCGAAGTGGAGCAATCAGCCCCAGCATTTT

size: NA
D: TRBD2
J: TRBJ2-1
V: TRBV6-1
CDR3: CASGGLAVYNEQFF
DNA: TGTGCCAGCGGGGGACTAGCGGTCTACAATGAGCAGTTCTTC

size: many
D: NA
J: TRBJ2-5
V: TRBV20-1
CDR3: CSAVGPLGQETQYF
DNA: TGCAGTGCCGTCGGCCCCCTCGGGCAAGAGACCCAGTACTTC

size: NA
D: TRBD2
J: TRBJ2-1
V: TRBV5-4
CDR3: CASSPGTSGVSSYNEQFF
DNA: TGTGCCAGCAGCCCCGGGACTAGCGGGGTGAGCTCCTACAATGAGCAGTTCTTC

size: NA
D: TRBD2
J: TRBJ2-2
V: TRBV2
CDR3: CASRRLATNTGELFF
DNA: TGTGCCAGCAGGAGACTAGCGACAAACACCGGGGAGCTGTTTTTT

size: NA
D: TRBD2
J: TRBJ2-1
V: TRBV20-1
CDR3: CSANPILAGSYNEQFF
DNA: TGCAGTGCTAATCCGATACTAGCGGGGTCCTACAATGAGCAGTTCTTC

size: many
D: NA
J: TRBJ2-7
V: TRBV13
CDR3: CASSKRAESYEQYF
DNA: TGTGCCAGCAGCAAGAGGGCGGAATCCTACGAGCAGTACTTC

size: NA
D: NA
J: TRBJ2-7
V: TRBV29-1
CDR3: CSAAGGAGEYTREQYF
DNA: TGCAGCGCTGCTGGTGGGGCAGGGGAATATACTAGAGAGCAGTACTTC

size: many
D: NA
J: TRBJ2-2
V: TRBV7-2
CDR3: CASSFKSGTGELFF
DNA: TGTGCCAGCAGCTTTAAAAGCGGCACCGGGGAGCTGTTTTTT

size: many
D: NA
J: TRBJ2-2
V: TRBV5-1
CDR3: CASIGPLTGELFF
DNA: TGCGCCAGCATAGGGCCGCTGACCGGGGAGCTGTTTTTT

size: NA
D: TRBD2
J: TRBJ2-3
V: TRBV28
CDR3: CASSFLAGFPDTQYF
DNA: TGTGCCAGCAGTTTCCTAGCGGGATTTCCAGATACGCAGTATTTT

size: NA
D: TRBD2
J: TRBJ2-1
V: TRBV29-1
CDR3: CSVGASGSNEQFF
DNA: TGCAGCGTTGGGGCTAGCGGGAGCAATGAGCAGTTCTTC

size: many
D: NA
J: TRBJ1-1
V: TRBV5-1
CDR3: CASSLGGGMNTEAFF
DNA: TGCGCCAGCAGCTTGGGTGGAGGGATGAACACTGAAGCTTTCTTT

size: few
D: NA
J: TRBJ2-3
V: TRBV19
CDR3: CASSTIGGDTQYF
DNA: TGTGCCAGTAGTACAATAGGCGGAGATACGCAGTATTTT

size: few
D: NA
J: TRBJ1-5
V: TRBV15
CDR3: CSNQPQHF
DNA: TGTAGCAATCAGCCCCAGCATTTT

size: many
D: NA
J: TRBJ2-2
V: TRBV7-2
CDR3: CASSPAGRENTGELFF
DNA: TGTGCCAGCAGCCCCGCTGGCAGGGAGAACACCGGGGAGCTGTTTTTT

size: NA
D: TRBD1
J: TRBJ1-2
V: TRBV7-2
CDR3: CASSFPGTGAQGGYTF
DNA: TGTGCCAGCAGCTTCCCCGGGACAGGGGCACAAGGGGGCTACACCTTC

size: NA
D: NA
J: TRBJ2-5
V: TRBV29-1
CDR3: CSAVVGQLGETQYF
DNA: TGCAGCGCAGTCGTAGGGCAGTTGGGAGAGACCCAGTACTTC

size: medium-sized
D: NA
J: TRBJ2-3
V: TRBV20-1
CDR3: CSARERGPADTQYF
DNA: TGCAGTGCTAGAGAAAGGGGCCCCGCAGATACGCAGTATTTT

size: medium-sized
D: TRBD2
J: TRBJ2-5
V: TRBV6-2/TRBV6-3
CDR3: CASQAGVETQYF
DNA: TGTGCCAGCCAAGCGGGAGTTGAGACCCAGTACTTC

size: few
D: NA
J: TRBJ2-3
V: TRBV7-2
CDR3: CASSLATPGDTQYF
DNA: TGTGCCAGCAGCTTAGCAACTCCTGGAGATACGCAGTATTTT

size: NA
D: TRBD1
J: TRBJ1-2
V: TRBV29-1
CDR3: CSVGDRGLDYGYTF
DNA: TGCAGCGTTGGGGACAGGGGATTAGACTATGGCTACACCTTC

size: NA
D: TRBD1
J: TRBJ1-4
V: TRBV25-1
CDR3: CASSEPGQGSTNEKLFF
DNA: TGTGCCAGCAGTGAACCGGGACAGGGTTCAACTAATGAAAAACTGTTTTTT